These 20 T cell receptor beta chains came from one sample sequenced in a study of cytomegalovirus exposure and HLA in healthy donors. The PCR ran on 60 Vbeta and 13 Jbeta primers. The protocol was immunoSEQ multiplex PCR, while the TCRdb copy is restricted to in-frame clones and leaves out a portion. Of about 200,000 clones in the sample, around four fifths were seen once. Sequenced input: PBMCs. These receptors all come from a woman aged 45-59 years in good health and CMV-seropositive.

This rearrangement joins TRBV28 to TRBJ2-5; 7 positions match TRBD1. The end of the DNA fits TRBJ2-7 better, so the J call may be wrong. Germline CDR1 MDHEN, CDR2 SYDVKM. This CDR3 is 15 amino acids long. The CDR3: CASSYGTVPTYEQYF. The DNA of the CDR3 is TGTGCCAGCAGTTATGGGACAGTTCCTACCTACGAGCAGTACTTC.

The rearrangement links TRBV5-1 to TRBJ2-7, with 9 bases that match TRBD1. There are 13 residues in the CDR3. V dropped 1 base and J dropped 7; count of bases not matched to a gene: 3. Germline CDR1 and CDR2: SGHRS and YFSETQ. CDR3 coding DNA: TGCGCCAGCAGCTTGACAGGGACAGGGGAGCAGTACTTC. Its translation: CASSLTGTGEQYF. The full variable domain, completed using reference TRBV5-1 and TRBJ2-7, is KAGVTQTPRYLIKTRGQQVTLSCSPISGHRSVSWYQQTPGQGLQFLFEYFSETQRNKGNFPGRFSGRQFSNSRSEMNVSTLELGDSALYLCASSLTGTGEQYFGPGTRLTVT.

The CDR3 is CASSVGSAGGGYEQYF. The DNA of the CDR3 is TGTGCCAGCAGTGTGGGCTCGGCGGGAGGGGGCTACGAGCAGTACTTC. The V call is TRBV2, the J call TRBJ2-7; 9 nucleotides line up with TRBD2. With 4 bases clipped from V and 3 bases from J, the junction kept 10 bases outside the gene matches. The CDR3 loop spans 16 amino acids. Germline CDR1 and CDR2: SNHLY and FYNNEI.

This chain joins TRBV27 and TRBJ1-5; TRBD1 is a possible D gene (5 bases). Germline V gene sequence: CDR1 MNHEY, CDR2 SMNVEV (reference sequence). This CDR3 contains 14 residues. V lost 2 bases and J lost 6, with 11 bases in between. CDR3 nucleotide sequence: TGTGCCAGCAGTTTAGGCAGGGCCGGTCAGCCCCAGCATTTT. As protein: CASSLGRAGQPQHF.

This sequence joins TRBV6-1 and TRBJ2-7; possible D gene TRBD1, 6 bases. The V gene lost 8 bases and the J gene lost 0 bases, with 11 bases spanning the gap. This CDR3 has 13 amino acids. Germline V CDR1 and CDR2: MNHNS, SASEGT. CDR3 region: CASGPQGSYEQYF. CDR3 bases: TGTGCCAGCGGACCACAGGGCTCCTACGAGCAGTACTTC.

The chain recombines TRBV28 with TRBJ2-2; D call uncertain. Deletions cut 9 bases from V and 1 base from J, with 6 bases between. The CDR3 runs 12 residues. In germline, CDR1 is MDHEN, CDR2 SYDVKM. The CDR3 sequence: CASHKNTGELFF. The CDR3 DNA is TGTGCCAGTCACAAGAACACCGGGGAGCTGTTTTTT.

This clone was seen once. The chain has TRBV19 and TRBJ2-3; TRBD1 matches 8 bases. Germline loops: CDR1 LNHDA, CDR2 SQIVND (reference sequence). V lost 4 bases to trimming and J lost 3 bases; unmatched junction nucleotides: 6. This CDR3 has 15 residues. This CDR3 reads CASSTRTGLTDTQYF. The CDR3 DNA is TGTGCCAGTAGTACCAGGACAGGGTTAACAGATACGCAGTATTTT.

The chain carries TRBV2 and TRBJ2-5; no clear D gene. The J call may be faulty, since TRBJ2-7 better matches the DNA end. Per the germline V gene, CDR1 is SNHLY and CDR2 is FYNNEI. CDR3 length equals 13 residues. The CDR3 DNA reads TGTGCCAGCAGTGAACAGGTAGAGTACGAGCAGTACTTC. Protein sequence: CASSEQVEYEQYF.

The CDR3 DNA is TGTGCCAGCAGTTATAGCGGGAGGGACTTTGCCTACGAGCAGTACTTC. Translation: CASSYSGRDFAYEQYF. The chain combines TRBV6-5 with TRBJ2-7; 11 nucleotides agree with TRBD2. V lost 3 bases to trimming and J lost 2 bases; unmatched junction nucleotides: 6. The CDR3 sequence is 16 residues long. Germline V lookup: CDR1 MNHEY, CDR2 SVGAGI.

The chain uses TRBV19 and TRBJ2-1; TRBD1 matches at 9 bases. The ends lost 5 bases at V and 0 bases at J; junction bases unmatched: 5. CDR3 length: 16 residues. The germline V gene encodes CDR1 LNHDA and CDR2 SQIVND (reference sequence). DNA for the CDR3: TGTGCCAGTAGTGCCCAACAGGGGGCCTCCTACAATGAGCAGTTCTTC. Protein sequence: CASSAQQGASYNEQFF.

This chain joins TRBV5-4 and TRBJ2-5; maybe TRBD2 (6 bases). The CDR3 is made up of 17 amino acids. V lost 0 bases and J 7 bases, leaving 22 bases between the germline ends. Germline CDR1 reads SGHNT; CDR2 reads YYREEE (reference sequence). The CDR3 nucleotides are TGTGCCAGCAGCTTGGACCGGGCGGCGGCCGTCGGGGGGACCCAGTACTTC. This encodes CASSLDRAAAVGGTQYF.

This chain links TRBV5-5 with TRBJ1-2, with a weak D call TRBD1 (6 bases). This CDR3 has 15 residues. V lost 2 bases, J lost 3 bases, and 14 bases lay in between. CDR1 and CDR2 (germline): SGHKS, YYEKEE (reference sequence). The DNA of the CDR3 is TGTGCCAGCAGCTTAGTACCAGGGGCCCACTATGGCTACACCTTC. Amino acid sequence: CASSLVPGAHYGYTF. Combining the CDR3 with reference TRBV5-5 and TRBJ1-2 gives the whole variable domain DAGVTQSPTHLIKTRGQQVTLRCSPISGHKSVSWYQQVLGQGPQFIFQYYEKEERGRGNFPDRFSARQFPNYSSELNVNALLLGDSALYLCASSLVPGAHYGYTFGSGTRLTVV.

V and J are TRBV15 and TRBJ1-2; TRBD1 matches at 9 bases. The V segment lost 2 bases and the J segment 2 bases; nucleotides outside the gene matches: 6. Looked up from germline, CDR1 is LNHNV and CDR2 is YYDKDF (reference sequence). The CDR3 consists of 16 residues. This CDR3 reads CATSRTGTGLNYGYTF. Written as DNA, the CDR3 is TGTGCCACCAGCAGAACCGGGACAGGGCTCAACTATGGCTACACCTTC. The whole variable domain, filled in from reference TRBV15 and TRBJ1-2, reads DAMVIQNPRYQVTQFGKPVTLSCSQTLNHNVMYWYQQKSSQAPKLLFHYYDKDFNNEADTPDNFQSRRPNTSFCFLDIRSPGLGDTAMYLCATSRTGTGLNYGYTFGSGTRLTVV.

The chain has TRBV19 and TRBJ1-2, with a weak D call TRBD1 (5 bases). Germline CDR1 LNHDA, CDR2 SQIVND (reference sequence). V lost 7 bases and J 5 bases, leaving 23 bases between the germline ends. The CDR3 extends over 16 amino acids. CDR3 coding DNA: TGTGCCAGTAAGGCCGGCTCAGGACACATTAATTATGGCTACACCTTC. Translating gives CASKAGSGHINYGYTF.

This clone was seen only once. The chain joins TRBV6-6 to TRBJ1-6; D is unclear. V was pared by 6 bases and J by 6 bases, with 9 bases between. The CDR3 covers 13 residues. Germline CDR1 and CDR2: MNHNY and SVGAGI (reference sequence). CDR3: CASRGGSNSPLHF. CDR3 in DNA: TGTGCCAGCAGGGGAGGTAGTAATTCACCCCTCCACTTT.

The rearrangement joins TRBV6-8 to TRBJ1-5, with 7 bases fitting TRBD1. The CDR3 runs 18 residues. Trimming took 2 bases from V and 0 from J; bases not matched to a gene: 10. CDR1 and CDR2 from the germline V gene are MNHGY and SAAAGT. The DNA of the CDR3 is TGTGCCAGCAGTTACGCTACAGGGGTTGCCTATAGCAATCAGCCCCAGCATTTT. Protein sequence: CASSYATGVAYSNQPQHF.

This clone was detected once. This rearrangement joins TRBV7-2 to TRBJ2-2, with 8 bases lining up with TRBD1. Germline CDR1 reads SGHTA; CDR2 reads FQGNSA. The CDR3 is 15 amino acids. The junction had 6 bases not matched to a gene; V was cut back by 5 bases and J by 4 bases. CDR3 protein: CASSPTDRGTGELFF. CDR3 nucleotides: TGTGCCAGCAGCCCGACTGACAGGGGCACCGGGGAGCTGTTTTTT.

Here the CDR3 DNA reads TGTGCCAGCAGCGATGTACAGGGTCTTAGGACTGAAGCTTTCTTT. It encodes CASSDVQGLRTEAFF. This sequence joins TRBV28 and TRBJ1-1, with D possibly matching TRBD1 (6 bases). Per the germline V gene, CDR1 is MDHEN and CDR2 is SYDVKM. V was shortened by 6 bases and J by 5 bases, with 19 bases between the two germline ends. The CDR3 is made up of 15 amino acids.

The chain joins TRBV18 to TRBJ2-5; no firm D call. With the DNA end fitting TRBJ2-7 better, the J assignment may be wrong. The germline CDR1 and CDR2 sequences are KGHSH and LQKENI. The CDR3 has 14 residues. The chain's CDR3 is CASSPQTDSYEQYF. CDR3 in DNA: TGTGCCAGCTCACCCCAAACGGACTCCTACGAGCAGTACTTC.

The J gene is TRBJ2-3, the V gene TRBV7-6, with TRBD2 identical over 9 bases. Germline V gene lookup returns CDR1 SGHVS and CDR2 FNYEAQ. The CDR3 is made up of 15 amino acids. The V and J ends lost 5 bases and 6 bases, in that order; junction bases with no gene match: 9. The CDR3 region is CASSAQTSGLDTQYF. CDR3 sequence (DNA): TGTGCCAGCAGCGCCCAGACTAGCGGTTTGGATACGCAGTATTTT.